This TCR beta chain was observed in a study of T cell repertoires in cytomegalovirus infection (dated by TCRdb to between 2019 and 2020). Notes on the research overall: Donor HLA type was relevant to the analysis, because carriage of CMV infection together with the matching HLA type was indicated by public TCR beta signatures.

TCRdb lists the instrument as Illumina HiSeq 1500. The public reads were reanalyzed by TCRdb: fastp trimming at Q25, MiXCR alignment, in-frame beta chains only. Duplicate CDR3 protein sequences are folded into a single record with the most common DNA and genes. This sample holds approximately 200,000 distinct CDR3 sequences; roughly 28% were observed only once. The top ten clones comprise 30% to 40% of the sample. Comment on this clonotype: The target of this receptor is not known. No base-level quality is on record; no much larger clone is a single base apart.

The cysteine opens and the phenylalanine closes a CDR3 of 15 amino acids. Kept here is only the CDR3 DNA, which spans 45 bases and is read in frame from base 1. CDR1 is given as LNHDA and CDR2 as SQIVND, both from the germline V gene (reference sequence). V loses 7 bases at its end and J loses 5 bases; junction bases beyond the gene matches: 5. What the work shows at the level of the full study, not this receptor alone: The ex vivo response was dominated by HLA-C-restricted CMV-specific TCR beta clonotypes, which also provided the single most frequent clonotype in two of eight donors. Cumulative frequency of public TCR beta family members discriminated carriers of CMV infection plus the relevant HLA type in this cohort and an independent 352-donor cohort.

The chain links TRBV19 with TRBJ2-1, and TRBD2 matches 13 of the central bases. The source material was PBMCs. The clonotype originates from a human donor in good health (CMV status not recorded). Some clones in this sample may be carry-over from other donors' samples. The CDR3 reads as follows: CASTPTSGGHNEQFF. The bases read TGTGCCAGTACCCCGACTAGCGGGGGGCACAATGAGCAGTTCTTC.